The rows below give T cell receptor beta chains drawn from one sample of a study of T cell responses to AZD1222 COVID-19 vaccine. Repertoires were generated with immunoSEQ multiplex PCR, while TCRdb's copy carries only in-frame clones and drops some. This sample carries roughly 99,000 clones, 92% of them seen once, and the ten largest clones take under 10%. This specimen consisted of peripheral blood, obtained 28 days after the second AZD1222 dose. All receptors derive from an adult who received the AZD1222 COVID-19 vaccine. The CDR3 runs from the conserved cysteine through the conserved F or W. A D gene is named only where the DNA matches it firmly. Part of the rows lack a size; the others show once, few, many or a class for expanded clones.

CDR3 protein,CDR3 DNA,clone size,D gene,J gene,V gene
CATSRVLVQGARGNQPQHF,TGTGCCACCAGCAGAGTCTTAGTACAGGGGGCACGCGGCAATCAGCCCCAGCATTTT,.,TRBD1,TRBJ1-5,TRBV15
CASSGGVTGTMNTEAFF,TGCGCCAGCAGCGGGGGGGTCACAGGGACAATGAACACTGAAGCTTTCTTT,.,.,TRBJ1-1,TRBV5-1
CASSTDPNSPLHF,TGTGCCAGCAGCACCGACCCTAATTCACCCCTCCACTTT,.,.,TRBJ1-6,TRBV7-2
CASSSLTGPDSPLHF,TGTGCCAGCAGTTCCCTCACAGGGCCTGATTCACCCCTCCACTTT,once,.,TRBJ1-6,TRBV27
CASRWGEDDSPLHF,TGTGCCAGCAGGTGGGGAGAGGACGATTCACCCCTCCACTTT,.,.,TRBJ1-6,TRBV6-5
CASSRLGDRDRYGYTF,TGTGCCAGCAGCCGCTTGGGAGACAGGGACCGCTATGGCTACACCTTC,.,TRBD1,TRBJ1-2,TRBV7-2
CASSVVGRGGTSGTDTQYF,TGTGCCAGCAGCGTAGTGGGCAGGGGAGGAACTAGCGGCACAGATACGCAGTATTTT,.,.,TRBJ2-3,TRBV9
CASKRSGTGGTEAFF,TGTGCCAGCAAAAGATCCGGGACAGGGGGCACTGAAGCTTTCTTT,.,TRBD1,TRBJ1-1,TRBV6-5
CASSPAGSGETQYF,TGTGCCAGCAGTCCGGCCGGGAGTGGAGAGACCCAGTACTTC,.,.,TRBJ2-5,TRBV6-5
CASSEIQGYEQYF,TGTGCCAGCAGTGAAATACAGGGCTACGAGCAGTACTTC,.,.,TRBJ2-7,TRBV12-3/TRBV12-4
CASSPRGDAEAFF,TGTGCCAGCAGTCCCCGGGGGGACGCTGAAGCTTTCTTT,.,.,TRBJ1-1,TRBV28
CASSLKQGAVAFF,TGTGCCAGCAGCCTAAAACAGGGGGCGGTAGCTTTCTTT,.,TRBD1,TRBJ1-1,TRBV11-2
CASSLGGGSYTF,TGTGCCAGCAGCTTAGGGGGTGGGAGCTACACCTTC,once,.,TRBJ1-2,TRBV7-2
CATSRDLAETVYEQYF,TGTGCCACCAGCAGAGACTTGGCCGAGACCGTATACGAGCAGTACTTC,.,.,TRBJ2-7,TRBV15
CASSPNRRRTPSNTGELFF,TGTGCCAGCTCACCAAACAGACGGCGTACTCCCTCGAACACCGGGGAGCTGTTTTTT,few,.,TRBJ2-2,TRBV18
CASSPGPPSGYTF,TGTGCCAGCAGCCCCGGGCCACCCTCCGGCTACACCTTC,.,.,TRBJ1-2,TRBV7-3